Listed here are 19 T cell receptor beta chains from one sample, sequenced in a study of cytomegalovirus exposure and HLA in healthy donors. PCR was performed using 60 Vbeta and 13 Jbeta primers. Profiling relied on immunoSEQ multiplex PCR, and the TCRdb table lists in-frame clones only, not all of them. In the table there are around 190,000 clones, more than 65% of which are singletons. Input material: PBMCs. Receptors were obtained from a woman aged 30 to 39 in good health and CMV-seropositive.

This clone was found a few times. The J gene is TRBJ1-1, the V gene TRBV5-1, with D maybe TRBD1 (6 bases). The V end was cut by 4 bases, the J end by 6 bases, with 19 bases between. CDR1 and CDR2 (germline): SGHRS, YFSETQ. The CDR3 runs 15 residues. The DNA of the CDR3 is TGCGCCAGCAGCCCAAAGGGGGGGCGCACAGCTGAAGCTTTCTTT. Protein: CASSPKGGRTAEAFF.

This chain joins TRBV19 and TRBJ1-2, with TRBD1 identical over 7 bases. Trimming took 6 bases from V and 7 from J; bases not matched to a gene: 14. Germline V gives CDR1 LNHDA, CDR2 SQIVND (reference sequence). The CDR3 loop spans 15 amino acids. In nucleotides, the CDR3 is TGTGCCAGTAGACCACTCGAGAGGGGGCTCAGTGGCTACACCTTC. This gives the protein CASRPLERGLSGYTF.

The chain couples TRBV6-5 to TRBJ1-1, with a weak D call TRBD1 (5 bases). This CDR3 comprises 13 residues. Between the trimmed V and J ends, which lost 6 bases and 4 bases, there was a span of 12 bases. From germline, CDR1 is MNHEY and CDR2 SVGAGI. Here the CDR3 DNA reads TGTGCCAGCAGCCCTACGGGGGGCACTGAAGCTTTCTTT. It yields the protein CASSPTGGTEAFF.

The chain has TRBV29-1 and TRBJ1-1; 9 bases line up with TRBD1. CDR3 size: 16 residues. V lost 5 bases to trimming and J lost 6 bases; unmatched junction nucleotides: 16. The germline V gene encodes CDR1 SQVTM and CDR2 ANQGSEA. CDR3: CSVSRLQGASPSEAFF. CDR3 DNA sequence: TGCAGCGTTTCCCGCCTACAGGGGGCGAGTCCATCTGAAGCTTTCTTT. Together with reference TRBV29-1 and TRBJ1-1, the CDR3 gives the full variable domain: SAVISQKPSRDICQRGTSLTIQCQVDSQVTMMFWYRQQPGQSLTLIATANQGSEATYESGFVIDKFPISRPNLTFSTLTVSNMSPEDSSIYLCSVSRLQGASPSEAFFGQGTRLTVV.

V usage is TRBV15 and J usage is TRBJ2-5; D perhaps matches TRBD1 (5 bases). V lost 1 base to trimming and J lost 6 bases, with 15 bases between them. The CDR3 covers 15 residues. Per the germline V gene, CDR1 is LNHNV and CDR2 is YYDKDF (reference sequence). CDR3 DNA: TGTGCCACCAGCAGAGGGCCGCAGGGCGGAAAGACCCAGTACTTC. Its protein is CATSRGPQGGKTQYF. The full variable domain, rest sourced from reference TRBV15 and TRBJ2-5, is DAMVIQNPRYQVTQFGKPVTLSCSQTLNHNVMYWYQQKSSQAPKLLFHYYDKDFNNEADTPDNFQSRRPNTSFCFLDIRSPGLGDTAMYLCATSRGPQGGKTQYFGPGTRLLVL.

This chain uses TRBV14 with TRBJ2-3; tentative D call: TRBD2 (5 bases). Germline values: CDR1 SGHDN, CDR2 FVKESK. Deletions cut 4 bases from V and 2 bases from J, with 16 bases between. The CDR3 length is 16 residues. The CDR3 reads CASSPLRDSFTDTQYF. In DNA form, the CDR3 reads TGTGCCAGCAGCCCTCTCCGGGATTCCTTCACAGATACGCAGTATTTT.

The rearrangement uses TRBV7-9 and TRBJ2-3, with 8 positions matching TRBD2. Germline V gene lookup returns CDR1 SEHNR and CDR2 FQNEAQ (reference sequence). The trim removed 3 bases at V and 5 bases at J, leaving 10 bases unmatched. This CDR3 comprises 16 residues. CDR3 in amino acids: CASSFQSGSNRDTQYF. The CDR3 nucleotides read TGTGCCAGCAGCTTTCAAAGCGGGAGCAATAGAGATACGCAGTATTTT.

The chain combines TRBV10-2 with TRBJ1-2, with D hard to call. Trimming pared 8 bases from V and 2 bases from J, leaving 15 bases between. The length of the CDR3 is 14 residues. From germline, CDR1 is WSHSY and CDR2 SAAADI. CDR3 in DNA: TGCGCCAGCCGCGTCCACGAAGCAAACTATGGCTACACCTTC. It yields the protein CASRVHEANYGYTF.

The chain recombines TRBV5-1 with TRBJ2-7; 7 nucleotides align to TRBD1. The germline V gene has CDR1 SGHRS and CDR2 YFSETQ. The CDR3 has 13 amino acids. J was trimmed by 6 bases and V by 3 bases; bases with no gene match: 6. CDR3 DNA: TGCGCCAGCAGCTCTACAGGGGTCCCCGAGCAGTACTTC. It encodes CASSSTGVPEQYF.

J is TRBJ2-5 and V is TRBV25-1; D may be TRBD2 (5 bases). The end of the DNA aligns better with TRBJ2-7, so the J call may be wrong. Germline V gene sequence: CDR1 MGHDK, CDR2 SYGVNS. The length of the CDR3 is 12 residues. CDR3 amino acids: CASKEGPYEQYF. The CDR3 nucleotides are TGTGCCAGCAAAGAGGGCCCCTACGAGCAGTACTTC.

The CDR3: CASSLVVWDRVAYNEQFF. In DNA form, the CDR3 reads TGTGCCAGCAGCTTGGTCGTTTGGGACAGGGTGGCCTACAATGAGCAGTTCTTC. The rearrangement uses TRBV5-6 and TRBJ2-1, with 9 bases that match TRBD1. CDR3 length: 18 amino acids. V was pared by 0 bases and J by 2 bases, with 9 bases of the junction left unmatched. Per germline, CDR1 SGHDT and CDR2 YYEEEE.

There are a few counts of this clone. The V and J genes are TRBV4-1 and TRBJ1-1, with D possibly matching TRBD1 (5 bases). The germline gives CDR1 MGHRA, CDR2 YSYEKL. Trimming took 0 bases from V and 5 from J, leaving 10 bases between them. The CDR3 runs 14 residues. The CDR3 nucleotides are TGCGCCAGCAGCCAAGACAGGGCAGGAACTGAAGCTTTCTTT. Translation gives CASSQDRAGTEAFF.

The chain couples TRBV10-2 to TRBJ2-7; 8 nucleotides agree with TRBD2. CDR3 length equals 16 residues. Per the germline V gene, CDR1 is WSHSY and CDR2 is SAAADI. The trim removed 2 bases at V and 0 bases at J, leaving 6 bases unmatched. CDR3 amino acids: CASSERLALSSYEQYF. The CDR3 DNA reads as TGCGCCAGCAGTGAGCGACTAGCGCTAAGCTCCTACGAGCAGTACTTC.

This clone was seen a single time. V is TRBV5-1 and J is TRBJ2-7; TRBD2 aligns across 10 bases. With 2 bases clipped from V and 1 base from J, the junction kept 12 bases outside the gene matches. Per germline, CDR1 SGHRS and CDR2 YFSETQ. The CDR3 runs to 18 residues. The CDR3 is CASSFRASGSTGSYEQYF. As DNA, the CDR3 is TGCGCCAGCAGCTTTAGGGCTAGCGGGAGTACGGGATCCTACGAGCAGTACTTC.

The chain employs TRBV5-4 and TRBJ2-1, with D tentatively TRBD2 (6 bases). The V gene's germline CDR1 is SGHNT and CDR2 YYREEE (reference sequence). Deletions cut 2 bases from V and 4 bases from J, with 13 bases between. This CDR3 contains 15 residues. CDR3 nucleotide sequence: TGTGCCAGCAGCTTAGGGACTGTCTTGTACAATGAGCAGTTCTTC. Its translation: CASSLGTVLYNEQFF.

The chain joins TRBV7-2 to TRBJ2-3, with 8 bases aligning to TRBD1. Per germline, CDR1 SGHTA and CDR2 FQGNSA. There are 16 residues in the CDR3. V shed 1 base and J 3 bases; nucleotides not matched to a gene: 6. CDR3 loop: CASSLVGRGRTDTQYF. The CDR3 DNA sequence: TGTGCCAGCAGCTTAGTCGGCAGGGGGCGTACAGATACGCAGTATTTT.

The chain is built from TRBV27 and TRBJ2-3; 12 bases line up with TRBD2. J was trimmed by 4 bases and V by 2 bases; bases with no gene match: 7. The germline CDR1 and CDR2 sequences are MNHEY and SMNVEV (reference sequence). The CDR3 is 17 residues long. This CDR3 is CASSLTSGRLFADTQYF. In DNA form, the CDR3 reads TGTGCCAGCAGTTTAACTAGCGGGAGGTTATTCGCAGATACGCAGTATTTT.

V and J are TRBV6-1 and TRBJ1-1, with 7 bases lining up with TRBD1. Germline V CDR1 and CDR2: MNHNS, SASEGT. CDR3 size: 14 residues. V trimming: 7 bases; J trimming: 4 bases; junction bases outside the gene matches: 9. Written as DNA, the CDR3 is TGTGCCAGCAAGGGAAGGGGGCGTCCCACTGAAGCTTTCTTT. Its translation: CASKGRGRPTEAFF.

The chain uses TRBV18 and TRBJ2-1; 7 bases are shared with TRBD2. Germline lookup yields CDR1 KGHSH and CDR2 LQKENI. The CDR3 has 17 amino acids. The J segment lost 0 bases and the V segment lost 0 bases, leaving 5 bases of the junction unmatched. As DNA, the CDR3 is TGTGCCAGCTCACCACCGATCGAGCGGGGCTCCTACAATGAGCAGTTCTTC. Its protein product is CASSPPIERGSYNEQFF.